Listed below are T cell receptor beta chains from one sample, sequenced in a study of hypomethylating agent response in myelodysplastic syndrome. TCRdb keeps only in-frame clones here, not all; method: immunoSEQ multiplex PCR. The sample contains 5,000 or so clones, around 83% of which appear only once. The source was bone marrow, collected before or after starting hypomethylating agent treatment for myelodysplastic syndrome (not recorded which). These TCRs come from a human donor with myelodysplastic syndrome. CDR3s include the opening cysteine and the closing phenylalanine or tryptophan. A D gene is named only where the DNA matches it firmly.

D gene,V gene,J gene,CDR3 protein
.,TRBV5-5,TRBJ1-5,CASSLAGQPQHF
TRBD1,TRBV18,TRBJ2-5,CASSPRDRQETQYF
.,TRBV2,TRBJ2-5,CASSDRGRETQYF
.,TRBV4-1,TRBJ1-3,CASSRDPRSSGNTIYF
TRBD1,TRBV9,TRBJ1-4,CASSVATGSAEKLFF
.,TRBV7-2,TRBJ2-2,CASSNGAVSSWTPGELFF
.,TRBV6-1,TRBJ2-3,CASTEREPTDTQYF
TRBD2,TRBV29-1,TRBJ2-4,CSVVLAGMNIQYF
.,TRBV6-1,TRBJ2-3,CASSEFRGTVVQDTQYF
.,TRBV28,TRBJ1-3,CASSLAKRNTIYF
TRBD2,TRBV28,TRBJ2-5,CASSPLGTSGSQETQYF
.,TRBV10-3,TRBJ2-7,CAISPGVYEQYF
TRBD1,TRBV7-7,TRBJ2-5,CASSQGAGIQETQYF
TRBD2,TRBV5-1,TRBJ2-1,CASSRGLAGEGEQFF
TRBD1,TRBV6-1,TRBJ1-2,CASSARTGGVDGYTF
.,TRBV7-2,TRBJ2-5,CASSRSGQETQYF
.,TRBV4-3,TRBJ1-2,CASSQDQGGYGYTF
TRBD2,TRBV4-3,.,CASSQDSRLAGAAYEQYF
.,TRBV7-9,TRBJ1-6,CASSATLVNSPLHF
.,TRBV19,TRBJ2-7,CASALRAGAYEQYF
TRBD1,TRBV14,TRBJ2-7,CASSQETGVGEQYF
TRBD2,TRBV9,TRBJ2-1,CASRGEDHTFNEQFF
.,TRBV4-3,TRBJ1-4,CASSQEPQGIDEKLFF
.,TRBV19,TRBJ1-5,CASSLDGNQPQHF
.,TRBV5-6,TRBJ1-3,CASSSLGASGNTIYF
.,TRBV9,TRBJ1-1,CASSADNTEAFF
.,TRBV6-1,TRBJ1-5,CASSMGDQPQHF
.,TRBV28,TRBJ2-7,CASGQDYEQYF
TRBD1,TRBV29-1,TRBJ1-1,CSVIRDRGLMNTEAFF
.,TRBV20-1,TRBJ1-1,CSARGGTEAFF
TRBD2,TRBV30,TRBJ2-4,CAWSRAGVGDIQYF
TRBD1,TRBV5-1,TRBJ2-7,CASSLVTGQRYEQYF
TRBD2,TRBV29-1,TRBJ2-1,CSVVGGNRRHEQFF
.,TRBV6-1,TRBJ2-1,CARGDGHNEQFF
.,TRBV28,.,CASSLKGLYEQYF
TRBD2,TRBV7-2,TRBJ2-1,CASERTSGSDEQFF
.,TRBV6-6,TRBJ1-2,CASRIGVLYGYTF
.,TRBV7-9,TRBJ1-2,CASSFYGAQFYGYTF